This entry is about one TCR beta chain. Its antigen is unidentified. The data were taken from a study of shared clonotypes between healthy human individuals. Regarding the study as a whole: Across subsets, estimated richness was generally greater for naive than for memory populations.

Replicate PCRs from sorted subsets contained around 200 ng DNA, which is tens of thousands of T cell genomes. This table comes from immunoSEQ multiplex PCR, and its TCRdb copy is limited to in-frame clones, with some not included. The table lists fewer than 3 million clones, approximately 90% of them singletons, with more than 0.35% in the top ten. In germline, CDR1 is GTSNPN, CDR2 SVGIG (reference sequence). The ends were cut back, 3 bases at V and 6 bases at J, with 8 bases in the middle. CDR3 length equals 11 residues. The genes are TRBV30 and TRBJ1-2; unclear D gene. The TCR sequence derives from a man younger than 30 in good health. Some clones in this sample may be carry-over from other donors' samples. The sample comprised naive CD4+ T cells from PBMCs. Specified subset: CD45RA+ positively selected. In nucleotides, the CDR3 is TGTGCCTGGAGCGATGGAGATGGCTACACCTTC. Residues: CAWSDGDGYTF.